This TCR beta chain originates from a study of vaccination effects on CD4 cells after COVID-19. Study-wide context: Using viral peptide pools, the ViraFEST assay grew out antigen-specific CD4+ T cells prior to sequencing.

As concerns this clone: Its antigen is not known.

It was after approximately 11 days of culture that CD4+ T cells were isolated. Participants were given two doses of BNT162b2 or mRNA-1273 vaccine. Here immunoSEQ multiplex PCR was the method, and the copy in TCRdb shows in-frame clones only, minus some. In the table there are 25,000 to 35,000 clones, around 70% of which are singletons. Study-level findings and limits: Marked contraction was observed in infection-induced and vaccine-induced clones late after vaccination.

Germline CDR1 and CDR2: ENHRY and SYGVKD. Trimming cost V 6 bases and J 4 bases, with 10 bases left between them. The CDR3 loop spans 13 amino acids. This sequence originates from a human donor who received a COVID-19 vaccine. The chain uses TRBV10-3 and TRBJ1-5; TRBD1 is a possible D gene (5 bases). The specimen was CD4+ T cells from PBMCs cultured without peptide, collected after COVID-19 vaccination. CDR3 nucleotide sequence: TGTGCCATCAGCCTCGACAGAAATCAGCCCCAGCATTTT. It yields the protein CAISLDRNQPQHF.